The sample holds many counts of the clone carrying this TCR beta chain. TCRdb's copy holds only in-frame clones and misses some; the assay was immunoSEQ multiplex PCR. The data contain 150,000 or so clones, about four fifths of them seen just once; the ten biggest clones take up approximately 9.2%. The data were taken from a study of blood T cell repertoires in COVID-19. Residents of about two dozen US areas, aged about 18 to 89 years, made up the participants. The CDR3 has 16 residues. V was cut by 1 base and J by 6 bases, with 19 bases left in between. The germline CDR1 and CDR2 sequences are LGHNA and YSLEER.

This TCR came from a man aged 50-60 years who had recovered from COVID-19. The rearrangement joins TRBV4-3 to TRBJ2-7; TRBD1 is a possible D gene (6 bases). Material: PBMCs or T cells enriched from blood (not recorded which). CDR3 residues: CASSQGWAGTTPEQYF. For the CDR3, the DNA is TGCGCCAGCAGCCAAGGGTGGGCAGGGACAACTCCCGAGCAGTACTTC.